This TCR beta chain was profiled in a study of CD8 T cells in Susac syndrome. V was pared by 6 bases and J by 2 bases, with 9 bases of the junction left unmatched. In germline, CDR1 is MNHEY, CDR2 SMNVEV (reference sequence). This CDR3 region has 15 residues. After extraction with the RNeasy kit, about 0.45 to 1 ug of the RNA was reverse transcribed using random hexamers. One entry per CDR3 protein results from TCRdb running MiXCR on the immunoSEQ multiplex PCR reads. The sample yields 170,000 or so distinct CDR3 sequences, 85% to 95% seen once. This TCR was sampled from a human donor with multiple sclerosis. The source material was CD8+ T cells from PBMCs. The rearrangement links TRBV27 to TRBJ2-7; TRBD2 agrees at 8 bases. This CDR3 reads CASSSPTSGTYEQYF. In DNA form, the CDR3 reads TGTGCCAGCAGCTCCCCCACTAGCGGCACCTACGAGCAGTACTTC.